The 12 T cell receptor beta chains below were found in one sample sequenced in a study of blood T cell repertoires in COVID-19. The repertoire was sequenced with immunoSEQ multiplex PCR; TCRdb's copy has only in-frame clones and lacks some. This table has around 300,000 clones, 75% to 95% appearing once. The sample was PBMCs or T cells enriched from blood (not recorded which). The source is a woman aged 25 to 45 who had recovered from COVID-19.

The genes are TRBV7-9 and TRBJ1-5, with 7 bases aligning to TRBD1. V was pared by 5 bases and J by 4 bases, with 8 bases of the junction left unmatched. Germline V gene lookup returns CDR1 SEHNR and CDR2 FQNEAQ (reference sequence). The CDR3 loop spans 15 amino acids. In DNA, the CDR3 is TGTGCCAGCAGCACTGGGACAGTCGGGAATCAGCCCCAGCATTTT. Translation: CASSTGTVGNQPQHF.

This clone showed up just a few times. The chain uses TRBV5-1 and TRBJ2-3, with 15 bases that match TRBD2. J was trimmed by 7 bases and V by 3 bases; bases with no gene match: 15. CDR3 length: 19 amino acids. CDR1 SGHRS and CDR2 YFSETQ come from the germline V gene. As DNA, the CDR3 is TGCGCCAGCAGCTCCTTTCCGGGATCGGGACTAGCGGGAGGTAATACGCAGTATTTT. It encodes CASSSFPGSGLAGGNTQYF. Drawing the rest from reference TRBV5-1 and TRBJ2-3, the complete variable domain is KAGVTQTPRYLIKTRGQQVTLSCSPISGHRSVSWYQQTPGQGLQFLFEYFSETQRNKGNFPGRFSGRQFSNSRSEMNVSTLELGDSALYLCASSSFPGSGLAGGNTQYFGPGTRLTVL.

The chain carries TRBV15 and TRBJ2-7; TRBD1 matches at 8 bases. V gave up 0 bases and J gave up 2 bases; unmatched junction bases: 6. CDR3 length: 16 amino acids. Germline lookup yields CDR1 LNHNV and CDR2 YYDKDF (reference sequence). The CDR3 coding sequence is TGTGCCACCAGCAGAGATGCGGGACAGGTTACCTACGAGCAGTACTTC. The encoded protein is CATSRDAGQVTYEQYF.

This chain uses TRBV9 with TRBJ2-2; TRBD1 agrees at 8 bases. This CDR3 is 16 amino acids long. Trimming removed 5 bases from V and 2 bases from J; junction bases left unmatched: 8. CDR1 and CDR2 (germline): SGDLS, YYNGEE. CDR3 bases: TGTGCCAGCAGTGCGGCAGCAGGGGGCAACACCGGGGAGCTGTTTTTT. This encodes CASSAAAGGNTGELFF.

V and J are TRBV7-3 and TRBJ2-3; D gene uncertain. The CDR3 runs 13 residues. The V end lost 0 bases, the J end lost 5 bases, and 6 bases lay between the germline ends. CDR1 and CDR2 from the germline V gene are SGHTA and FQGTGA. Written as DNA, the CDR3 is TGTGCCAGCAGCTTAACGCAGGAAGATACGCAGTATTTT. Translated, it gives CASSLTQEDTQYF.

On this clone itself: Other DNA sequences of this sample code for an identical CDR3. V and J are TRBV19 and TRBJ2-3, with 12 positions matching TRBD2. This CDR3 is 16 amino acids long. Germline loops: CDR1 LNHDA, CDR2 SQIVND (reference sequence). Trimming took 3 bases from V and 0 from J; bases not matched to a gene: 1. As DNA, the CDR3 is TGTGCCAGTAGTATCGGGACTAGCGGGAGCACAGATACGCAGTATTTT. Translation: CASSIGTSGSTDTQYF.

J is TRBJ1-4 and V is TRBV30; D call uncertain. The CDR3 covers 16 residues. The germline V gene has CDR1 GTSNPN and CDR2 SVGIG (reference sequence). Trimming left V 2 bases short and J 7 bases short, with 20 bases between. The CDR3 is CAWSPSWSGEGEKLFF. The CDR3 DNA reads as TGTGCCTGGAGTCCCTCCTGGTCCGGGGAAGGTGAAAAACTGTTTTTT. The whole variable domain, remainder taken from reference TRBV30 and TRBJ1-4, is SQTIHQWPATLVQPVGSPLSLECTVEGTSNPNLYWYRQAAGRGLQLLFYSVGIGQISSEVPQNLSASRPQDRQFILSSKKLLLSDSGFYLCAWSPSWSGEGEKLFFGSGTQLSVL.

The rearrangement uses TRBV7-9 and TRBJ1-2, with a possible D match to TRBD1 (6 bases). V gave up 1 base and J gave up 2 bases, with 17 bases separating them. The CDR3 is made up of 17 amino acids. The germline V gene encodes CDR1 SEHNR and CDR2 FQNEAQ (reference sequence). CDR3 residues: CASSLVGGAVTNYGYTF. The CDR3 DNA is TGTGCCAGCAGCTTAGTAGGGGGTGCAGTCACCAACTATGGCTACACCTTC.

Regarding this clone: The junction shows a germline mismatch at one end, possibly a read error. The V call is TRBV7-2, the J call TRBJ2-7, with D possibly matching TRBD1 (6 bases). The length of the CDR3 is 13 residues. Germline CDR1 and CDR2: SGHTA and FQGNSA. DNA for the CDR3: TGTGCCAGCAGCTCCCCAGGGGTACTCCGACGGGACTTC. Residues: CASSSPGVLRRDF.

The chain has TRBV7-6 and TRBJ1-1, with TRBD1 as a possible D gene (6 bases). Germline CDR1 is SGHVS and CDR2 is FNYEAQ. Trimming left V 2 bases short and J 1 base short, with 14 bases between. The CDR3 is 16 residues long. CDR3 loop: CASSLLAGGGNTEAFF. The CDR3 DNA follows: TGTGCCAGCAGCTTATTAGCGGGAGGGGGGAACACTGAAGCTTTCTTT. Full variable domain (missing parts from reference TRBV7-6 and TRBJ1-1): GAGVSQSPRYKVTKRGQDVALRCDPISGHVSLYWYRQALGQGPEFLTYFNYEAQQDKSGLPNDRFSAERPEGSISTLTIQRTEQRDSAMYRCASSLLAGGGNTEAFFGQGTRLTVV.

V is TRBV18 and J is TRBJ2-7, with D possibly being TRBD1 (7 bases). Looked up from germline, CDR1 is KGHSH and CDR2 is LQKENI. V was pared by 1 base and J by 6 bases, with 16 bases between. CDR3 size: 15 residues. For the CDR3, the DNA is TGTGCCAGCTCACCACTTATGCAGGGGGGAGGCGAGCAGTACTTC. Its translation is CASSPLMQGGGEQYF.

This clone was seen just once. V and J are TRBV14 and TRBJ1-1; D is possibly TRBD1 (6 bases). This CDR3 has 13 residues. Germline loops: CDR1 SGHDN, CDR2 FVKESK. Trimming took off 1 base at V and 11 bases at J, with 14 bases between the two ends. CDR3 region: CASSQVQGGGAFF. As DNA, the CDR3 is TGTGCCAGCAGCCAAGTCCAGGGAGGGGGGGCTTTCTTT.